The 15 T cell receptor beta chains in this list originate from one sample, sequenced in a study of T-cell memory formation after mild COVID-19. Using its own MiXCR run on the 5' RACE reads, TCRdb lists one record per CDR3 protein. The sample contains 450,000 to 650,000 distinct CDR3 sequences, over 15% of which appear only once. Specimen: PBMCs or a T cell subset sorted from them (not recorded which). Every receptor here comes from an adult woman who had mild COVID-19 (a few samples of this study predate the infection). Cell type and time point are not known.

There are a few counts of this clonotype. This rearrangement joins TRBV5-1 to TRBJ2-3; the match to TRBD1 covers 10 bases. V was pared by 1 base and J by 6 bases, with 8 bases of the junction left unmatched. CDR3 length: 16 amino acids. Germline V gives CDR1 SGHRS, CDR2 YFSETQ. The CDR3 nucleotides are TGCGCCAGCAGCTTGAATTACAGGGGACAGGGGGATACGCAGTATTTT. As protein: CASSLNYRGQGDTQYF.

This clonotype was recorded a few times. The CDR3 bases are TGTGCCAGTAGTACCGGGACAGTTACCACAGATACGCAGTATTTT. Its protein product is CASSTGTVTTDTQYF. The V gene is TRBV19, the J gene TRBJ2-3, with 7 bases identical to TRBD1. Germline V CDR1 and CDR2: LNHDA, SQIVND (reference sequence). There are 15 residues in the CDR3. The V segment lost 4 bases and the J segment 2 bases; nucleotides outside the gene matches: 6.

This clonotype was detected only a few times. The V gene is TRBV20-1, the J gene TRBJ2-5; 11 bases are shared with TRBD2. V lost 6 bases, J lost 4 bases, and 10 bases stayed unmatched. CDR1 and CDR2 from the germline V gene are DFQATT and SNEGSKA (reference sequence). This CDR3 has 15 amino acids. The CDR3 reads CSAPRASGGTETQYF. CDR3 DNA sequence: TGCAGTGCCCCTAGGGCTAGCGGGGGGACAGAGACCCAGTACTTC.

This clonotype came up a few times. The rearrangement links TRBV27 to TRBJ2-1; TRBD1 matches 11 bases. Losses at the gene ends were 5 bases for V and 7 bases for J; bases not matched to a gene: 7. This CDR3 region has 15 residues. Per germline, CDR1 MNHEY and CDR2 SMNVEV (reference sequence). CDR3 sequence reads: CASSPWTGGSNEQFF. CDR3 DNA: TGTGCCAGCAGTCCATGGACAGGGGGCTCGAATGAGCAGTTCTTC.

This clonotype was seen a few times. CDR3 in DNA: TGCGCCAGCAGCACCCAGGGACAGGGGGCAAGAACTGAAGCTTTCTTT. It specifies CASSTQGQGARTEAFF. The V call is TRBV5-1, the J call TRBJ1-1, with TRBD1 matching 12 bases. V lost 4 bases, J lost 5 bases, and 9 bases stayed unmatched. The CDR3 runs to 16 residues. Looked up from germline, CDR1 is SGHRS and CDR2 is YFSETQ.

This clonotype was found a few times. The V gene is TRBV15, the J gene TRBJ2-3; TRBD2 matches 12 bases. In germline, CDR1 is LNHNV, CDR2 YYDKDF (reference sequence). The junction had 4 bases not matched to a gene; V was cut back by 4 bases and J by 2 bases. CDR3 length: 16 amino acids. CDR3: CATSTGLAGTTDTQYF. CDR3 in DNA: TGTGCCACCAGCACTGGACTAGCGGGGACCACAGATACGCAGTATTTT.

This clonotype was observed a few times. The rearrangement joins TRBV29-1 to TRBJ2-7; a weak D match, TRBD1 (6 bases). Germline V gene sequence: CDR1 SQVTM, CDR2 ANQGSEA. This CDR3 has 13 amino acids. V gave up 4 bases and J gave up 2 bases, with 12 bases separating them. In nucleotides, the CDR3 is TGCAGCGTTGCCAGGGGAACCCCCTACGAGCAGTACTTC. Protein: CSVARGTPYEQYF.

The chain carries TRBV12-3 or TRBV12-4 and TRBJ2-7, with D tentatively TRBD1 (8 bases). Trimming left V 6 bases short and J 4 bases short, with 16 bases between. This CDR3 is built from 14 residues. In DNA, the CDR3 is TGTGCCAGCAGGCGAACAGGGGGGGGATACGAGCAGTACTTC. It yields the protein CASRRTGGGYEQYF.

The J gene is TRBJ1-6, the V gene TRBV6-5, with TRBD1 identical over 7 bases. Losses at the gene ends were 5 bases for V and 6 bases for J; bases not matched to a gene: 4. CDR3 length equals 14 residues. The germline CDR1 and CDR2 sequences are MNHEY and SVGAGI. The CDR3 protein is CASSGQAFNSPLHF. The CDR3 DNA reads TGTGCCAGCAGTGGACAGGCTTTTAATTCACCCCTCCACTTT.

The chain links TRBV2 to TRBJ2-3; 12 positions agree with TRBD2. The CDR3 runs to 16 residues. The trim removed 10 bases at V and 0 bases at J, leaving 8 bases unmatched. The V gene's germline CDR1 is SNHLY and CDR2 FYNNEI. CDR3 in DNA: TGTGCCACCCAGACTAGCGGGGGAGCTAGCACAGATACGCAGTATTTT. Protein: CATQTSGGASTDTQYF.

This clonotype was seen a few times. The rearrangement joins TRBV7-9 to TRBJ1-1; 7 nucleotides match TRBD1. J was trimmed by 0 bases and V by 4 bases; bases with no gene match: 8. The CDR3 has 16 amino acids. CDR1 and CDR2 from the germline V gene are SEHNR and FQNEAQ (reference sequence). CDR3 residues: CASSSRDSRMNTEAFF. CDR3 in DNA: TGTGCCAGCAGCTCCAGGGACAGCCGTATGAACACTGAAGCTTTCTTT.

This clonotype was seen only a few times. This sequence joins TRBV4-1 and TRBJ2-5; possibly TRBD2 for D (5 bases). With 3 bases removed from V and 0 bases from J, the gap between germline ends came to 11 bases. Germline V gene sequence: CDR1 MGHRA, CDR2 YSYEKL. The CDR3 extends over 15 amino acids. CDR3 residues: CASSHPGEYQETQYF. The CDR3 bases are TGCGCCAGCAGCCACCCCGGGGAATACCAAGAGACCCAGTACTTC.

This clonotype was found a few times. The chain joins TRBV5-1 to TRBJ2-1, with D unclear. CDR3 length: 12 amino acids. Germline values: CDR1 SGHRS, CDR2 YFSETQ. The V and J ends lost 0 bases and 10 bases respectively, with 8 bases between them. CDR3 protein: CASSLDLEEQFF. DNA for the CDR3: TGCGCCAGCAGCTTGGATCTGGAAGAGCAGTTCTTC.

The chain couples TRBV20-1 to TRBJ1-1; D remains unclear. There are 13 residues in the CDR3. Germline V gene data show CDR1 as DFQATT and CDR2 as SNEGSKA (reference sequence). The ends were cut back, 6 bases at V and 4 bases at J, with 15 bases in the middle. The CDR3: CSAQSLWPTEAFF. The CDR3 DNA reads TGCAGTGCCCAGAGTTTGTGGCCCACTGAAGCTTTCTTT.

The V call is TRBV7-2, the J call TRBJ1-1; D remains ambiguous. Germline assignment: CDR1 SGHTA and CDR2 FQGNSA. This CDR3 is 15 amino acids long. The V and J ends lost 3 bases and 2 bases respectively, with 13 bases between them. CDR3 nucleotides: TGTGCCAGCAGCTTGGTGGGTACAAGTAACACTGAAGCTTTCTTT. Translation: CASSLVGTSNTEAFF.